Below are 16 T cell receptor beta chains sequenced from a single sample in a study of OX40 agonist ivuxolimab in advanced cancers. Sequencing used immunoSEQ multiplex PCR; TCRdb keeps in-frame clones, though not all of them. The sample has some 130,000 clones; roughly 91% are singletons. This specimen was CD4+ or CD8+ T cells sorted from blood, taken in a trial of the OX40 agonist ivuxolimab. These receptors all stem from an adult with an advanced solid tumor such as melanoma, head and neck, liver or kidney cancer.

The gene calls are TRBV7-9 and TRBJ1-2; a weak D match, TRBD1 (5 bases). Germline V gene data show CDR1 as SEHNR and CDR2 as FQNEAQ (reference sequence). The CDR3 has 15 amino acids. V was trimmed by 5 bases and J by 4 bases, leaving 17 bases between them. The CDR3, as DNA: TGTGCCAGCAGCCCAGGGTCCAGGGTCGGCTATGGCTACACCTTC. Encoded protein: CASSPGSRVGYGYTF. Supplemented by reference TRBV7-9 and TRBJ1-2, the full variable domain reads DTGVSQNPRHKITKRGQNVTFRCDPISEHNRLYWYRQTLGQGPEFLTYFQNEAQLEKSRLLSDRFSAERPKGSFSTLEIQRTEQGDSAMYLCASSPGSRVGYGYTFGSGTRLTVV.

This chain uses TRBV7-8 with TRBJ2-2; D is tentatively TRBD1 or TRBD2 (6 bases each). Germline V lookup: CDR1 SGHVS, CDR2 FQNEAQ. The V end lost 0 bases, the J end lost 6 bases, and 8 bases lay between the germline ends. CDR3 size: 14 residues. CDR3 amino acids: CASSLAGGPGELFF. CDR3 sequence (DNA): TGTGCCAGCAGCTTAGCGGGGGGCCCCGGGGAGCTGTTTTTT.

The rearrangement uses TRBV5-1 and TRBJ1-1; D perhaps matches TRBD1 (6 bases). Germline V lookup: CDR1 SGHRS, CDR2 YFSETQ. With 0 bases removed from V and 11 bases from J, the gap between germline ends came to 14 bases. This CDR3 region has 13 residues. CDR3 DNA: TGCGCCAGCAGCTTGGCCTTGGAGGGGGGTGCTTTCTTT. Its translation is CASSLALEGGAFF.

The chain links TRBV11-2 to TRBJ2-7, with 10 bases matching TRBD2. Trimming removed 2 bases from V and 3 bases from J; junction bases left unmatched: 4. The CDR3 length is 15 residues. From germline, CDR1 is SGHAT and CDR2 FQNNGV. CDR3 sequence reads: CASSLRASGGYEQYF. The CDR3 DNA reads TGTGCCAGCAGCTTACGGGCTAGCGGGGGCTACGAGCAGTACTTC.

The V call is TRBV7-2, the J call TRBJ2-5; no definite D call. The last part of the DNA fits TRBJ2-7 better; the J call may be wrong. This CDR3 is built from 15 residues. Germline values: CDR1 SGHTA, CDR2 FQGNSA. The CDR3 bases are TGTGCCAGCAGTCCGGGTCGGGTTTTCTCCTACGAGCAGTACTTC. As protein: CASSPGRVFSYEQYF.

The rearrangement uses TRBV5-1 and TRBJ1-3, with D possibly matching TRBD1 (5 bases). V lost 4 bases, J lost 0 bases, and 14 bases lay in between. The germline V gene has CDR1 SGHRS and CDR2 YFSETQ. The CDR3 consists of 16 residues. This CDR3 reads CASSPTPGYSGNTIYF. CDR3 nucleotides: TGCGCCAGCAGCCCAACACCAGGGTACTCTGGAAACACCATATATTTT.

This clone has only a few counts. V is TRBV5-1 and J is TRBJ1-4, with unresolved D. This CDR3 contains 14 residues. V lost 1 base to trimming and J lost 7 bases, with 11 bases between them. Germline CDR1 SGHRS, CDR2 YFSETQ. The CDR3 nucleotides read TGCGCCAGCAGCTTGCAGACAAGTACTGAAAAACTGTTTTTT. As protein: CASSLQTSTEKLFF.

This rearrangement joins TRBV7-6 to TRBJ1-1; 10 bases line up with TRBD1. The length of the CDR3 is 15 residues. The trim removed 1 base at V and 4 bases at J, leaving 3 bases unmatched. Looked up from germline, CDR1 is SGHVS and CDR2 is FNYEAQ. Written as DNA, the CDR3 is TGTGCCAGCAGCTTAGATAGGGACAGGGGCACTGAAGCTTTCTTT. It is translated as CASSLDRDRGTEAFF.

V usage is TRBV7-7 and J usage is TRBJ1-6; D remains ambiguous. The germline gives CDR1 SSHAT, CDR2 FNYEAQ (reference sequence). Trimming pared 1 base from V and 10 bases from J, leaving 8 bases between. The CDR3 sequence is 13 residues long. The CDR3 coding sequence is TGTGCCAGCAGCTTAGGGGCAAACTCACCCCTCCACTTT. This translates into CASSLGANSPLHF.

The chain uses TRBV6-5 and TRBJ2-7, with 11 nucleotides matching TRBD2. The CDR3 is 13 amino acids. CDR1 and CDR2 from the germline V gene are MNHEY and SVGAGI. The V segment lost 5 bases and the J segment 3 bases; nucleotides outside the gene matches: 0. The CDR3 DNA sequence: TGTGCCAGCAGTGGGACTAGCGGCTACGAGCAGTACTTC. It specifies CASSGTSGYEQYF.

The chain employs TRBV15 and TRBJ2-7; D is undetermined. Trimming took 2 bases from V and 5 from J, leaving 10 bases between them. CDR1 is LNHNV, CDR2 YYDKDF, per germline (reference sequence). The CDR3 is 13 residues long. The CDR3 here is CATSRSHIHEQYF. CDR3 DNA: TGTGCCACCAGCAGATCCCACATCCACGAGCAGTACTTC.

This clone came up a few times. Here the CDR3 omits its conserved ending phenylalanine or tryptophan, so a read error is the likely source. The DNA is left out, because the CDR3 cannot be placed on it with certainty; the CDR3 is given as TCRdb lists it. V gene TRBV29-1 combines with J gene TRBJ1-2; the table names TRBD1, a call not compared with the DNA. Germline CDR1 reads SQVTM; CDR2 reads ANQGSEA. From its first to its last residue, the CDR3 has 8 amino acids. The CDR3 sequence: CSVGTEAN.

The chain carries TRBV11-2 and TRBJ2-2; 10 nucleotides align to TRBD2. V lost 11 bases and J lost 5; bases outside the gene matches: 11. CDR1 and CDR2 (germline): SGHAT, FQNNGV. The CDR3 is made up of 15 amino acids. The CDR3 spells CAARGLAGDTGELFF. Here the CDR3 DNA reads TGTGCCGCGAGGGGGCTAGCGGGAGATACCGGGGAGCTGTTTTTT.

Details on this clone: This CDR3 is also generated by other DNA sequences in the sample. V and J are TRBV18 and TRBJ1-4; TRBD1 might be the D (5 bases). V gave up 6 bases and J gave up 6 bases, with 11 bases separating them. The V gene's germline CDR1 is KGHSH and CDR2 LQKENI. The CDR3 consists of 13 residues. The CDR3 DNA reads TGTGCCAGCTCGCCGGGGCGGGATGAAAAACTGTTTTTT. Translated, it gives CASSPGRDEKLFF.

The gene calls are TRBV27 and TRBJ1-1; TRBD1 agrees at 8 bases. The J segment lost 5 bases and the V segment lost 2 bases, leaving 4 bases of the junction unmatched. CDR3 length: 14 amino acids. Germline values: CDR1 MNHEY, CDR2 SMNVEV (reference sequence). CDR3 DNA: TGTGCCAGCAGTTTAGACAGGGGTGGTACTGAAGCTTTCTTT. Translated: CASSLDRGGTEAFF.

V gene TRBV30 combines with J gene TRBJ1-1, with D uncertain. Germline CDR1 and CDR2: GTSNPN and SVGIG (reference sequence). The length of the CDR3 is 12 residues. Trimming stripped 2 bases from V and 3 bases from J, with 7 bases between. The CDR3 sequence is CAWSLSDTEAFF. CDR3 DNA sequence: TGTGCCTGGAGTTTGAGTGACACTGAAGCTTTCTTT.